This passage covers 18 T cell receptor beta chains from one sample sequenced in a study of T cell responses to AZD1222 COVID-19 vaccine. Profiled with immunoSEQ multiplex PCR; TCRdb holds only in-frame clones, not every one. The sample lists about 94,000 clones; 75% to 90% were seen once. Material: peripheral blood, obtained 28 days after the second AZD1222 dose. The receptors come from an adult who received the AZD1222 COVID-19 vaccine.

The chain employs TRBV4-2 and TRBJ2-3, with D hard to call. The ends were cut back, 0 bases at V and 7 bases at J, with 11 bases in the middle. This CDR3 spans 14 amino acids. Looked up from germline, CDR1 is LGHNA and CDR2 is YNFKEQ. The CDR3 protein is CASSQDSTENTQYF. The CDR3 DNA follows: TGTGCCAGCAGCCAAGATTCGACCGAAAATACGCAGTATTTT.

The CDR3 is CASTRGGRETQYF. The CDR3 coding sequence is TGTGCCAGCACCAGGGGAGGAAGAGAGACCCAGTACTTC. V usage is TRBV12-3 or TRBV12-4 and J usage is TRBJ2-5; D may match TRBD1 or TRBD2 (6 bases each). Trimming took 7 bases from V and 4 from J, leaving 13 bases between them. This CDR3 comprises 13 residues.

The chain links TRBV7-8 to TRBJ2-7; 10 bases align to TRBD2. The CDR3 length is 14 residues. Unmatched junction bases numbered 3, after V lost 4 bases and J lost 3 bases. Germline CDR1 is SGHVS and CDR2 is FQNEAQ. The CDR3, as DNA: TGTGCCAGCAGCTGGACTAGCGGAGACTACGAGCAGTACTTC. This sequence encodes CASSWTSGDYEQYF.

The chain links TRBV5-8 to TRBJ2-7; no reliable D call. This CDR3 is built from 13 residues. CDR1 is SGHTS, CDR2 YDEGEE, per germline. V was shortened by 7 bases and J by 0 bases, with 11 bases between the two germline ends. CDR3 DNA sequence: TGTGCCAGCTCCCACGGTAGCTCCTACGAGCAGTACTTC. It specifies CASSHGSSYEQYF.

The chain uses TRBV5-1 and TRBJ1-6; D is perhaps TRBD1 (5 bases). V was clipped by 7 bases and J by 7 bases, with 12 bases between them. The germline CDR1 and CDR2 sequences are SGHRS and YFSETQ. The CDR3 is 13 amino acids. This CDR3 is CASRGTENSPLHF. The CDR3 DNA follows: TGCGCCAGCCGGGGGACGGAGAATTCACCCCTCCACTTT.

This chain joins TRBV27 and TRBJ2-1, with no clear D. CDR1 and CDR2 from the germline V gene are MNHEY and SMNVEV (reference sequence). V lost 10 bases and J lost 7, with 17 bases in between. This CDR3 comprises 13 residues. CDR3 in DNA: TGTGCCACCGAACCAATCGGGTTGAATGAGCAGTTCTTC. This sequence encodes CATEPIGLNEQFF.

To note about this clone: A read error may produce the germline difference seen at one junction end. The V call is TRBV2, the J call TRBJ2-5; D call uncertain. The CDR3 sequence is 14 residues long. The germline gives CDR1 SNHLY, CDR2 FYNNEI. DNA of the CDR3: TGTGCCAGCACTGTCGGGCTAAGTAAAGAGATCCAGTACTTC. It is translated as CASTVGLSKEIQYF. The entire variable domain, with the rest obtained from reference TRBV2 and TRBJ2-5, is as follows: EPEVTQTPSHQVTQMGQEVILRCVPISNHLYFYWYRQILGQKVEFLVSFYNNEISEKSEIFDDQFSVERPDGSNFTLKIRSTKLEDSAMYFCASTVGLSKEIQYFGPGTRLLVL.

The chain uses TRBV7-2 and TRBJ2-1, with TRBD2 matching 7 bases. This CDR3 is built from 15 residues. V was pared by 5 bases and J by 1 base, with 5 bases of the junction left unmatched. The germline CDR1 and CDR2 sequences are SGHTA and FQGNSA. The CDR3 loop is CASSQSGMSYNEQFF. In DNA, the CDR3 is TGTGCCAGCAGCCAAAGCGGGATGTCCTACAATGAGCAGTTCTTC.

Notes on this clone: The sample carries other DNA sequences with the same CDR3. The chain combines TRBV28 with TRBJ2-1, with D uncertain. The CDR3 sequence is 12 residues long. Germline V gene lookup returns CDR1 MDHEN and CDR2 SYDVKM. Deletions cut 6 bases from V and 1 base from J, with 4 bases between. CDR3 nucleotide sequence: TGTGCCAGCAGCCTATCCTACAATGAGCAGTTCTTC. Translation: CASSLSYNEQFF.

The J gene is TRBJ2-1, the V gene TRBV6-2 or TRBV6-3; D might be TRBD2 (7 bases). V lost 0 bases, J lost 4 bases, and 10 bases lay in between. Germline V gene lookup returns CDR1 MNHEY and CDR2 SVGEGT. There are 15 residues in the CDR3. CDR3 coding DNA: TGTGCCAGCAGTTACTCGGGGGGGGCGTACAATGAGCAGTTCTTC. Translating gives CASSYSGGAYNEQFF.

CDR3 sequence reads: CATSRASGLDYEQYF. DNA of the CDR3: TGTGCCACCAGCAGAGCGTCAGGACTGGACTACGAGCAGTACTTC. V and J are TRBV15 and TRBJ2-7; tentative D call: TRBD2 (5 bases). V shed 1 base and J shed 3 bases, with 13 bases lying between them. Germline V CDR1 and CDR2: LNHNV, YYDKDF (reference sequence). The length of the CDR3 is 15 residues.

This clone was detected a few times. The chain links TRBV6-4 to TRBJ1-5, with a tentative D call TRBD1 (6 bases). CDR1 and CDR2 (germline): MRHNA, SNTAGT. V lost 0 bases and J lost 4, with 13 bases in between. The CDR3 totals 16 residues. DNA of the CDR3: TGTGCCAGCAGTGACTCCGCGGACAGCAAGAATCAGCCCCAGCATTTT. Protein sequence: CASSDSADSKNQPQHF.

V gene TRBV5-1 combines with J gene TRBJ1-3, with a weak D call TRBD1 (5 bases). The CDR3 runs to 16 residues. V lost 4 bases and J 2 bases, leaving 16 bases between the germline ends. Germline CDR1 is SGHRS and CDR2 is YFSETQ. DNA of the CDR3: TGCGCCAGCAGCCCTGTACCAGGGTCCGCTGGAAACACCATATATTTT. Protein product: CASSPVPGSAGNTIYF.

This rearrangement joins TRBV18 to TRBJ1-1; D is perhaps TRBD1 (6 bases). The germline V gene encodes CDR1 KGHSH and CDR2 LQKENI. V was clipped by 0 bases and J by 4 bases, with 12 bases between them. The CDR3 contains 15 residues. The CDR3 region has the DNA TGTGCCAGCTCACCACCAGGGGGTGAAAGCACTGAAGCTTTCTTT. It yields the protein CASSPPGGESTEAFF.

The count of this clone is one. The chain joins TRBV29-1 to TRBJ1-1; D might be TRBD1 (6 bases). Germline values: CDR1 SQVTM, CDR2 ANQGSEA. V was cut by 5 bases and J by 10 bases, with 17 bases left in between. The CDR3 loop spans 12 amino acids. The CDR3 DNA follows: TGCAGCGTTCTGGGGGCCGCCCCTTCAGCTTTCTTT. Translation: CSVLGAAPSAFF.

This rearrangement joins TRBV28 to TRBJ2-6, with TRBD1 as a possible D gene (6 bases). Germline CDR1 is MDHEN and CDR2 is SYDVKM. The CDR3 is 16 residues long. Trimming left V 7 bases short and J 3 bases short, with 16 bases between. The CDR3 DNA sequence: TGTGCCAGCACCCCCGTAGGGGGTATTGGGGCCAACGTCCTGACTTTC. Its protein is CASTPVGGIGANVLTF.

The chain couples TRBV6-1 to TRBJ2-5; D ambiguous. V shed 3 bases and J shed 0 bases, with 5 bases lying between them. In germline, CDR1 is MNHNS, CDR2 SASEGT. The CDR3 runs 13 residues. Written as DNA, the CDR3 is TGTGCCAGCAGTGACGGGTACCAAGAGACCCAGTACTTC. It specifies CASSDGYQETQYF.

This clone was found a few times. In DNA form, the CDR3 reads TGTGCCAGCAGCTTGGGGGCAGTTGTAGATACGCAGTATTTT. Protein sequence: CASSLGAVVDTQYF. The gene calls are TRBV5-6 and TRBJ2-3; D uncertain. V was trimmed by 0 bases and J by 5 bases, leaving 10 bases between them. Germline V gene sequence: CDR1 SGHDT, CDR2 YYEEEE. The CDR3 totals 14 residues.